The TCR beta chain under discussion was sequenced for a study of early T cells in non-severe SARS-CoV-2 infection. TCRdb processed the 5' RACE reads anew with MiXCR; each CDR3 protein has one entry. The sample lists tens of thousands of distinct CDR3 sequences; around 8.5% were seen once. This CDR3 region has 16 residues. Germline CDR1 is SGHNT and CDR2 is YYREEE (reference sequence). V was shortened by 3 bases and J by 7 bases, with 20 bases between the two germline ends. The J gene is TRBJ2-1, the V gene TRBV5-4; possibly TRBD1 for D (5 bases). The sequenced material came from whole blood. The source is an adult who was a healthcare worker with PCR-confirmed SARS-CoV-2 infection or an uninfected control (not recorded which). The CDR3 sequence: CASSSPKLGAENEQFF. DNA for the CDR3: TGTGCCAGCAGCTCCCCAAAACTTGGGGCAGAGAATGAGCAGTTCTTC. The full variable domain, its missing parts supplied by reference TRBV5-4 and TRBJ2-1, is ETGVTQSPTHLIKTRGQQVTLRCSSQSGHNTVSWYQQALGQGPQFIFQYYREEENGRGNFPPRFSGLQFPNYSSELNVNALELDDSALYLCASSSPKLGAENEQFFGPGTRLTVL.